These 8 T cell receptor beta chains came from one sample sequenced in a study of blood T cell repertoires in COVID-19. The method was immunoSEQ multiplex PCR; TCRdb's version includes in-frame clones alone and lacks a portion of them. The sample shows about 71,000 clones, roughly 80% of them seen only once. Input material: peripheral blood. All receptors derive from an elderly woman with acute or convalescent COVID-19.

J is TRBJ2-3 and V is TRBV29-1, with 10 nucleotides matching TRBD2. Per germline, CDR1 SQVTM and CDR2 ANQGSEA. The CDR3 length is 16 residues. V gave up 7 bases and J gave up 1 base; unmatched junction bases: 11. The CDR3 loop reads CSAAKLAGSRTDTQYF. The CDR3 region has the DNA TGCAGCGCCGCAAAACTAGCGGGATCTCGCACAGATACGCAGTATTTT.

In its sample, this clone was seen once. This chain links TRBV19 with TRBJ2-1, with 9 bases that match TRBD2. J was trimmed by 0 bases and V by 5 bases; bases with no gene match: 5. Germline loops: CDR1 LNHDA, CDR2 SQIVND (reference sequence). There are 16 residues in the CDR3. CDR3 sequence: CASSGLAGFSYNEQFF. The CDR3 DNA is TGTGCCAGTAGTGGGCTAGCGGGGTTCTCCTACAATGAGCAGTTCTTC.

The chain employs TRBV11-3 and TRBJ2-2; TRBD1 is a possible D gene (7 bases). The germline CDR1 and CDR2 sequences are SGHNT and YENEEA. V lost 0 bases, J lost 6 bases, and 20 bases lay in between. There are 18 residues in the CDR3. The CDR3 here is CASSLDFGAGGISGELFF. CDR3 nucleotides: TGTGCCAGCAGCTTAGACTTTGGTGCAGGGGGGATTTCCGGGGAGCTGTTTTTT.

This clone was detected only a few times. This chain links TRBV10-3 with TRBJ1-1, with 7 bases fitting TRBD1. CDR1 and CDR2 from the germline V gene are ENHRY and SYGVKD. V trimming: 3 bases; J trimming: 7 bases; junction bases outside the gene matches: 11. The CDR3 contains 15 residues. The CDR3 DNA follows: TGTGCCATCAGTGATGGCGGGACAGTTAGGGGTGAAGCTTTCTTT. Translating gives CAISDGGTVRGEAFF.

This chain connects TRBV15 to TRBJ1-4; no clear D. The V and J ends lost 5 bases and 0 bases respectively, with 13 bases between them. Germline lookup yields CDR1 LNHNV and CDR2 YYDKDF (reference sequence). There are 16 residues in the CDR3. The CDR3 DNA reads TGTGCCACCAGCCCCAGTAGACTAGCAACTAATGAAAAACTGTTTTTT. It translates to CATSPSRLATNEKLFF.

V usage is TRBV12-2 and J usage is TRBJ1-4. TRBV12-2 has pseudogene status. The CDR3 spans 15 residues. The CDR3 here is CASRLFGLANEKLFF. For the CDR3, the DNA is TGTGCAAGTCGCTTATTCGGGCTAGCCAATGAAAAACTGTTTTTT.

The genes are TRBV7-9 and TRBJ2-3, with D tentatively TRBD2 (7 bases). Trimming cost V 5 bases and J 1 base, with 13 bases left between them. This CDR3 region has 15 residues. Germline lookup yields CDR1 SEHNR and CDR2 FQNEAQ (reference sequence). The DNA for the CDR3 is TGTGCCAGCAGCCCGGGGGGCGGGGGCACAGATACGCAGTATTTT. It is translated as CASSPGGGGTDTQYF.

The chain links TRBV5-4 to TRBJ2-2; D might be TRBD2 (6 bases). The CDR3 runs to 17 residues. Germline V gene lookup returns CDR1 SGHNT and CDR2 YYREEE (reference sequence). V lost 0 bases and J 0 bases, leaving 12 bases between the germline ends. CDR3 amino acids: CASSLEGSGSNTGELFF. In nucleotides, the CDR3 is TGTGCCAGCAGCTTGGAAGGTAGCGGCTCGAACACCGGGGAGCTGTTTTTT.